The 13 T cell receptor beta chains listed next were all sequenced from one sample in a study of tissue T cells after allogeneic stem cell transplantation. This table comes from immunoSEQ multiplex PCR, and its TCRdb copy is limited to in-frame clones, with some not included. The sample includes around 1,200 clones, over 50% of them seen just once. Sequenced input: skin. The receptors here all came from a female BALB/c mouse in good health. MHC haplotype of the mouse line: H2-d.

Only a few counts were recorded for this clone. Mouse germline and gene names are used. The read ends 1 residue shy of where the CDR3 ends; the end is completed using the germline J gene. The chain has TRBV13-3 and TRBJ2-2; 7 bases are a match to TRBD1. The CDR3 runs to 16 residues. Germline CDR1 NNHDY, CDR2 SYVADS. V dropped 0 bases and J dropped 3; count of bases not matched to a gene: 5. CDR3 DNA, as far as it was read: TGTGCCAGCAGTGATGATGACAGGGTTGACACCGGGCAGCTCTAC. It specifies CASSDDDRVDTGQLY. The whole CDR3 sequence is CASSDDDRVDTGQLYF. Together with reference TRBV13-3 and TRBJ2-2, the CDR3 gives the full variable domain: EAAVTQSPRSKVAVTGGKVTLSCHQTNNHDYMYWYRQDTGHGLRLIHYSYVADSTEKGDIPDGYKASRPSQENFSLILELASLSQTAVYFCASSDDDRVDTGQLYFGEGSKLTVL.

A few counts support this clone. Here the gene names and germline are mouse. The read ends 1 residue shy of where the CDR3 ends; the end is completed using the germline J gene. V and J are TRBV13-1 and TRBJ1-5; a weak D match, TRBD1 (6 bases). Per the germline V gene, CDR1 is NSHNY and CDR2 is SYGAGN. V was pared by 3 bases and J by 0 bases, with 10 bases between. CDR3 length: 15 residues. The CDR3: CASSGRTDNNQAPLF. Partial CDR3 DNA: TGTGCCAGCAGTGGGAGGACAGATAACAACCAGGCTCCGCTT. Full variable domain (rest looked up from reference TRBV13-1 and TRBJ1-5): EAAVTQSPRNKVTVTGGNVTLSCRQTNSHNYMYWYRQDTGHGLRLIHYSYGAGNLRIGDVPDGYKATRTTQEDFFLLLELASPSQTSLYFCASSGRTDNNQAPLFGEGTRLSVL.

Concerning this clone itself: Gene labels here are mouse ones. The read comes to an end 1 residue before the CDR3 does, leaving the germline J gene to fill in the end. The chain has TRBV26 and TRBJ2-2; 9 bases align to TRBD1. Trimming took 6 bases from V and 4 from J; bases not matched to a gene: 0. This CDR3 spans 13 amino acids. Germline loops: CDR1 KGHPV, CDR2 FQNQEV (reference sequence). The chain's CDR3 is CASRQGATGQLYF. The sequenced part of the CDR3 DNA is TGTGCCAGCAGACAGGGGGCCACCGGGCAGCTCTAC.

Regarding this clone: Gene names refer to mouse genes. The read comes to an end 1 residue before the CDR3 does, leaving the germline J gene to fill in the end. The chain joins TRBV13-1 to TRBJ1-1; TRBD1 aligns across 7 bases. J lost 3 bases, V lost 7 bases, and 3 bases had no gene match. This CDR3 is built from 12 residues. The germline CDR1 and CDR2 sequences are NSHNY and SYGAGN. Incomplete CDR3 DNA: TGTGCCAGCGCAGACAGGGACACAGAAGTCTTC. Amino acids: CASADRDTEVF. In full, the CDR3 is CASADRDTEVFF.

In regard to this clone: Gene labels here are mouse ones. Read sequence stops 1 residue before the CDR3 end, and the germline J gene provides the missing end. V usage is TRBV5 and J usage is TRBJ2-3; 8 nucleotides line up with TRBD2. CDR1 and CDR2 from the germline V gene are LGHNA and YNLKQL (reference sequence). The CDR3 loop spans 16 amino acids. The trim removed 5 bases at V and 0 bases at J, leaving 7 bases unmatched. The CDR3 spells CASSSGLVLSAETLYF. The covered CDR3 bases are TGTGCCAGCAGCTCGGGACTGGTCCTTAGTGCAGAAACGCTGTAT.

In regard to this clone: The gene names here belong to mouse. The read gets to within 1 residue of the CDR3 end, and the germline J gene fills in the rest. The rearrangement uses TRBV13-3 and TRBJ2-4; 9 bases agree with TRBD1. Germline assignment: CDR1 NNHDY and CDR2 SYVADS. CDR3 length equals 13 residues. Unmatched junction bases numbered 2, after V lost 2 bases and J lost 7 bases. The CDR3 is CASSEDRGDTLYF. Partial CDR3 DNA: TGTGCCAGCAGTGAGGACAGGGGTGACACCTTGTAC. Full variable domain (rest looked up from reference TRBV13-3 and TRBJ2-4): EAAVTQSPRSKVAVTGGKVTLSCHQTNNHDYMYWYRQDTGHGLRLIHYSYVADSTEKGDIPDGYKASRPSQENFSLILELASLSQTAVYFCASSEDRGDTLYFGAGTRLSVL.

Details on this clone: Gene names denote mouse genes. The read ends 1 residue before the CDR3 terminus; that terminus is restored from the germline J gene. The chain links TRBV13-2 to TRBJ1-2; maybe TRBD1 (5 bases). This CDR3 region has 12 residues. Trimming stripped 0 bases from V and 5 bases from J, with 5 bases between. The germline V gene encodes CDR1 NNHNN and CDR2 SYGAGS (reference sequence). The CDR3 spells CASGDAGSDYTF. The part of the CDR3 DNA that was read is TGTGCCAGCGGTGATGCAGGGTCCGACTACACC.

This clone was found once. Genes and germline are mouse. The read stops 1 residue short of the end of the CDR3; the missing end is completed from the germline J gene. V usage is TRBV20 and J usage is TRBJ2-7; D uncertain. The CDR3 length is 10 residues. The germline CDR1 and CDR2 sequences are GFQATS and STVNSAI. V lost 2 bases and J 4 bases, leaving 3 bases between the germline ends. This CDR3 reads CGARTYEQYF. The covered CDR3 bases are TGTGGTGCTAGGACATATGAACAGTAC.

A remark on this clone: The gene names here belong to mouse. The read gets to within 1 residue of the CDR3 end, and the germline J gene fills in the rest. The rearrangement joins TRBV13-2 to TRBJ2-4, with D unresolved. CDR1 and CDR2 (germline): NNHNN, SYGAGS (reference sequence). CDR3 length equals 12 residues. Trimming took 3 bases from V and 4 from J, leaving 6 bases between them. The CDR3 DNA, read in part, is TGTGCCAGCGGTGCAGACAAAAACACCTTGTAC. Its translation is CASGADKNTLY. The full CDR3 sequence reads CASGADKNTLYF.

This clone has only a few counts. Germline and genes here are mouse. The missing CDR3 end, 1 residue past where the read stops, is filled in from the germline J gene. The chain carries TRBV13-3 and TRBJ1-3, with 8 bases lining up with TRBD1. Trimming at V came to 3 bases and at J to 3 bases, leaving 8 bases not matched to a gene. The CDR3 extends over 16 amino acids. The germline CDR1 and CDR2 sequences are NNHDY and SYVADS. This CDR3 is CASSVLGQGGGNTLYF. The sequenced part of the CDR3 DNA is TGTGCCAGCAGTGTCCTCGGACAGGGTGGTGGAAATACGCTCTAT.

For this clone: Gene names are the mouse ones. The DNA ends 1 residue before the CDR3 does, and the rest of the CDR3 is filled in from the germline J gene. The rearrangement joins TRBV2 to TRBJ1-2; 10 nucleotides match TRBD1. The CDR3 is made up of 14 amino acids. CDR1 is LGHNA, CDR2 YSYQKL, per germline. V dropped 4 bases and J dropped 3; count of bases not matched to a gene: 2. CDR3 DNA (partial): TGTGCCAGCAGCCCGGGACAGGGGTACTCCGACTACACC. This codes for CASSPGQGYSDYT. In full, the CDR3 is CASSPGQGYSDYTF.

This clone is a singleton in its sample. Germline and genes: mouse. Partial CDR3 DNA: TGTGCCAGCAGGCCGGGACTGGGGGCTCAAAACACCTTGTAC. Its translation: CASRPGLGAQNTLY. In full, the CDR3 reads CASRPGLGAQNTLYF. The V and J genes are TRBV13-3 and TRBJ2-4; 11 bases match TRBD2. The missing CDR3 end, 1 residue past where the read stops, is filled in from the germline J gene. With V trimmed by 5 bases and J by 2 bases, 4 bases remained unmatched. The CDR3 is 15 amino acids. The germline CDR1 and CDR2 sequences are NNHDY and SYVADS.

As regards this clone: The gene names here belong to mouse. The sequence runs out 1 residue before the end of the CDR3; the remainder is reconstructed from the germline J gene. The chain links TRBV4 to TRBJ1-3; 7 bases agree with TRBD1. J lost 0 bases, V lost 4 bases, and 6 bases had no gene match. The CDR3 totals 16 residues. Germline V gene data show CDR1 as LGHDT and CDR2 as YNNKQL (reference sequence). The CDR3 bases that were read are TGTGCCAGCAGCTTCGACAGGGTTCTTTCTGGAAATACGCTCTAT. It yields the protein CASSFDRVLSGNTLY. The full CDR3 is CASSFDRVLSGNTLYF.